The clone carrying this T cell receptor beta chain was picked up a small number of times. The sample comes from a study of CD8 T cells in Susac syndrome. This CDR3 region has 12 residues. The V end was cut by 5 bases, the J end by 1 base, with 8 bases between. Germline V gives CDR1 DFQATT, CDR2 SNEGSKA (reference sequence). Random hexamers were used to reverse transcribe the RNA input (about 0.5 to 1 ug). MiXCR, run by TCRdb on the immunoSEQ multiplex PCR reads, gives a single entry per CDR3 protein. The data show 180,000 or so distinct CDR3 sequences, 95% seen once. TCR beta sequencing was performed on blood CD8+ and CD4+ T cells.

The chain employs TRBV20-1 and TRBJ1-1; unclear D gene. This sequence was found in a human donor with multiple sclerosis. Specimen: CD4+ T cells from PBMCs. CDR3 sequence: CSAGRQNTEAFF. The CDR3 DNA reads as TGCAGTGCTGGCAGGCAGAACACTGAAGCTTTCTTT.